Presented here are 27 T cell receptor beta chains from one specimen sequenced in a study of persistence of HIV-infected CD4 T cells. The immunoSEQ assay was version 4, run in survey mode. Produced via immunoSEQ multiplex PCR; TCRdb's table is partial and in-frame only. The sample contains fewer than 35,000 clones, about four fifths of which appear only once. Lysates of CMV-infected fibroblasts at around 10 ug/mL stimulated these cells. CD40L/CD69 double-negative CD45RO-high memory CD4+ T cells were collected. For these receptors, no antigen is known. The sample consisted of CD4+ T cells sorted from PBMCs after approximately 20-hour stimulation, taken from a patient who received antiretroviral therapy. The receptors stem from an adult woman with HIV who was CMV-seropositive.

This chain connects TRBV5-4 to TRBJ1-5, with D hard to call. This CDR3 region has 14 residues. Germline CDR1 and CDR2: SGHNT and YYREEE (reference sequence). V was cut by 2 bases and J by 5 bases, with 11 bases left in between. CDR3 amino acids: CASSLVHEDQPQHF. The CDR3 DNA reads as TGTGCCAGCAGCTTAGTACATGAAGATCAGCCCCAGCATTTT. The whole variable domain, remainder taken from reference TRBV5-4 and TRBJ1-5, is ETGVTQSPTHLIKTRGQQVTLRCSSQSGHNTVSWYQQALGQGPQFIFQYYREEENGRGNFPPRFSGLQFPNYSSELNVNALELDDSALYLCASSLVHEDQPQHFGDGTRLSIL.

This chain links TRBV3-1 (or the pseudogene TRBV3-2) with TRBJ1-3; no definite D call. Germline CDR1 and CDR2: LGHDT and YNNKEL (reference sequence). The V and J ends lost 0 bases and 2 bases respectively, with 11 bases between them. The CDR3 runs to 16 residues. CDR3 residues: CASSQEPRRPGNTIYF. DNA of the CDR3: TGTGCCAGCAGCCAAGAACCCCGCCGCCCTGGAAACACCATATATTTT.

This chain joins TRBV12-3 or TRBV12-4 and TRBJ2-2; D uncertain. Trimming removed 2 bases from V and 5 bases from J, with 3 bases in between. The CDR3 is 12 residues long. The CDR3 bases are TGTGCCAGCAGTTTAACGACCGGGGAGCTGTTTTTT. Translating it yields CASSLTTGELFF.

This clone was counted a single time. The chain is built from TRBV7-2 and TRBJ1-2; no clear D. This CDR3 region has 13 residues. Germline loops: CDR1 SGHTA, CDR2 FQGNSA. V lost 4 bases, J lost 0 bases, and 6 bases lay in between. The CDR3, as DNA: TGTGCCAGCAGCTCGAGAACTAACTATGGCTACACCTTC. Residues: CASSSRTNYGYTF.

The genes are TRBV5-1 and TRBJ2-3, with 8 bases lining up with TRBD1. Germline V gives CDR1 SGHRS, CDR2 YFSETQ. This CDR3 has 16 amino acids. J was trimmed by 1 base and V by 0 bases; bases with no gene match: 4. The CDR3 nucleotides read TGCGCCAGCAGCTTGGCTGTGGACAGGGGCACAGATACGCAGTATTTT. Protein product: CASSLAVDRGTDTQYF. Looking up the rest from reference TRBV5-1 and TRBJ2-3 gives the full variable domain: KAGVTQTPRYLIKTRGQQVTLSCSPISGHRSVSWYQQTPGQGLQFLFEYFSETQRNKGNFPGRFSGRQFSNSRSEMNVSTLELGDSALYLCASSLAVDRGTDTQYFGPGTRLTVL.

The chain joins TRBV5-1 to TRBJ2-1; D is uncertain. The germline V and J ends were trimmed by 4 bases and 15 bases, with 20 bases remaining between them. CDR3 length: 13 residues. In germline, CDR1 is SGHRS, CDR2 YFSETQ. This chain's CDR3 is CASSPSSDPLRFF. As DNA, the CDR3 is TGCGCCAGCAGCCCTTCCTCCGACCCCCTCAGGTTCTTC.

The chain employs TRBV29-1 and TRBJ2-1; the match to TRBD1 covers 10 bases. Germline loops: CDR1 SQVTM, CDR2 ANQGSEA. The CDR3 consists of 16 residues. The V gene end was trimmed by 5 bases and the J gene end by 7 bases; junction bases not matched to a gene: 14. CDR3 sequence reads: CSVHPTPGTGVNEQFF. The CDR3 DNA is TGCAGCGTTCACCCCACTCCCGGGACAGGGGTGAATGAGCAGTTCTTC.

The chain uses TRBV5-4 and TRBJ1-1; 11 bases agree with TRBD1. The CDR3 sequence is 16 residues long. J lost 5 bases, V lost 4 bases, and 10 bases had no gene match. The germline V gene has CDR1 SGHNT and CDR2 YYREEE (reference sequence). For the CDR3, the DNA is TGTGCCAGCAGCCGGACAGGGGGCGCGGTGGGGACTGAAGCTTTCTTT. It translates to CASSRTGGAVGTEAFF.

This clone has just a few counts. Other DNA sequences within the sample encode an identical CDR3. The V and J genes are TRBV3-1 (or the pseudogene TRBV3-2) and TRBJ2-1; weak D call: TRBD1 (5 bases). From germline, CDR1 is LGHDT and CDR2 YNNKEL (reference sequence). The V gene lost 1 base and the J gene lost 8 bases, with 27 bases spanning the gap. This CDR3 comprises 19 residues. Here the CDR3 DNA reads TGTGCCAGCAGCCAAGGGGATCGGGCAGGGCCCGATTTAATAGATGAGCAGTTCTTC. Encoded protein: CASSQGDRAGPDLIDEQFF.

The rearrangement uses TRBV9 and TRBJ2-1, with 7 bases that match TRBD2. Germline CDR1 SGDLS, CDR2 YYNGEE. The ends lost 0 bases at V and 3 bases at J; junction bases unmatched: 9. This CDR3 is built from 17 residues. CDR3 DNA: TGTGCCAGCAGCGTAGTTTCTAGCGGAGTGCACTACAATGAGCAGTTCTTC. Protein sequence: CASSVVSSGVHYNEQFF.

This clone was seen a few times. V usage is TRBV5-1 and J usage is TRBJ2-5; TRBD1 aligns across 7 bases. With V trimmed by 3 bases and J by 1 base, 6 bases remained unmatched. There are 15 residues in the CDR3. Looked up from germline, CDR1 is SGHRS and CDR2 is YFSETQ. CDR3 residues: CASSSDRVGQETQYF. CDR3 DNA: TGCGCCAGCAGCTCCGACAGGGTGGGCCAAGAGACCCAGTACTTC.

This chain's CDR3 is CASSQGHRRLAKNIQYF. CDR3 coding DNA: TGTGCCAGCAGCCAAGGACACAGGAGATTAGCCAAAAACATTCAGTACTTC. The rearrangement uses TRBV3-1 (or the pseudogene TRBV3-2) and TRBJ2-4; possible D gene TRBD1, 5 bases. There are 17 residues in the CDR3. Trimming pared 1 base from V and 0 bases from J, leaving 13 bases between. Germline loops: CDR1 LGHDT, CDR2 YNNKEL (reference sequence).

The chain couples TRBV5-5 to TRBJ1-1, with a tentative D call TRBD1 (5 bases). V shed 4 bases and J shed 0 bases, with 13 bases lying between them. The CDR3 has 15 residues. The germline CDR1 and CDR2 sequences are SGHKS and YYEKEE (reference sequence). CDR3: CASSTRQTMNTEAFF. In DNA form, the CDR3 reads TGTGCCAGCAGCACGAGACAGACCATGAACACTGAAGCTTTCTTT.

The chain employs TRBV30 and TRBJ1-5; 8 bases agree with TRBD1. Germline CDR1 GTSNPN, CDR2 SVGIG (reference sequence). V lost 0 bases and J lost 3; bases outside the gene matches: 4. The CDR3 contains 15 residues. The CDR3 sequence is CAWSVPDRANQPQHF. DNA of the CDR3: TGTGCCTGGAGTGTACCGGACAGGGCCAATCAGCCCCAGCATTTT.

The chain has TRBV5-6 and TRBJ2-6; possible D gene TRBD1, 6 bases. The CDR3 totals 15 residues. V lost 2 bases to trimming and J lost 0 bases, with 6 bases between them. In germline, CDR1 is SGHDT, CDR2 YYEEEE. In DNA, the CDR3 is TGTGCCAGCAGCTTAGGGGGCTCTGGGGCCAACGTCCTGACTTTC. Translating gives CASSLGGSGANVLTF.

The gene calls are TRBV4-3 and TRBJ1-1, with 8 bases aligning to TRBD1. This CDR3 has 15 residues. CDR1 LGHNA and CDR2 YSLEER come from the germline V gene. With V trimmed by 2 bases and J by 0 bases, 2 bases remained unmatched. The CDR3: CASSQLTGVNTEAFF. The CDR3, as DNA: TGCGCCAGCAGCCAATTGACAGGGGTGAACACTGAAGCTTTCTTT.

The chain employs TRBV29-1 and TRBJ2-7; D remains ambiguous. Trimming took 3 bases from V and 5 from J, leaving 11 bases between them. Per germline, CDR1 SQVTM and CDR2 ANQGSEA. The CDR3 length is 12 residues. The DNA for the CDR3 is TGCAGCGTTGAGACTCCTCCCAACGAGCAGTACTTC. It codes for CSVETPPNEQYF.

This clone was found once. J is TRBJ2-5 and V is TRBV28; no clear D gene. The CDR3 extends over 11 amino acids. Germline loops: CDR1 MDHEN, CDR2 SYDVKM. V gave up 5 bases and J gave up 9 bases, with 10 bases separating them. Here the CDR3 reads CASSAVMAQYF. CDR3 nucleotide sequence: TGTGCCAGCAGTGCTGTGATGGCCCAGTACTTC.

The chain recombines TRBV6-4 with TRBJ2-7; 7 bases agree with TRBD1. Germline V CDR1 and CDR2: MRHNA, SNTAGT. The CDR3 has 15 amino acids. J gave up 3 bases and V 4 bases, and 9 bases lay outside the gene matches. The CDR3 protein is CASSARGQRDYEQYF. DNA for the CDR3: TGTGCCAGCAGTGCGAGGGGGCAGAGGGACTACGAGCAGTACTTC.

The V and J genes are TRBV28 and TRBJ1-1, with D uncertain. The CDR3 covers 13 residues. Germline-derived CDR1 and CDR2 are MDHEN and SYDVKM. Trimming took 6 bases from V and 10 from J, leaving 18 bases between them. The CDR3 loop is CASSPPQPKGAFF. In DNA form, the CDR3 reads TGTGCCAGCAGCCCTCCCCAGCCCAAAGGAGCTTTCTTT.

The chain employs TRBV30 and TRBJ1-6, with D possibly matching TRBD1 (6 bases). Germline assignment: CDR1 GTSNPN and CDR2 SVGIG (reference sequence). V lost 0 bases to trimming and J lost 8 bases, with 14 bases between them. This CDR3 is 15 amino acids long. The DNA for the CDR3 is TGTGCCTGGAGTGTAGGGGGGGCGCAGGATTCACCCCTCCACTTT. Its protein product is CAWSVGGAQDSPLHF.

The chain has TRBV7-2 and TRBJ2-7; D not resolved. Germline CDR1 and CDR2: SGHTA and FQGNSA. Trimming pared 5 bases from V and 2 bases from J, leaving 13 bases between. This CDR3 is built from 14 residues. CDR3 in DNA: TGTGCCAGCAGCCAATCGTACCTCACCTACGAGCAGTACTTC. Translated: CASSQSYLTYEQYF. The variable domain in full, completed from reference TRBV7-2 and TRBJ2-7, reads GAGVSQSPSNKVTEKGKDVELRCDPISGHTALYWYRQSLGQGLEFLIYFQGNSAPDKSGLPSDRFSAERTGGSVSTLTIQRTQQEDSAVYLCASSQSYLTYEQYFGPGTRLTVT.

V and J are TRBV30 and TRBJ2-5; D perhaps matches TRBD2 (7 bases). From germline, CDR1 is GTSNPN and CDR2 SVGIG (reference sequence). The CDR3 loop spans 14 amino acids. V lost 2 bases to trimming and J lost 5 bases, with 15 bases between them. The CDR3 loop reads CAWSSGGGRETQYF. CDR3 DNA sequence: TGTGCCTGGAGTTCCGGCGGGGGCAGGGAGACCCAGTACTTC. Looking up the rest from reference TRBV30 and TRBJ2-5 gives the full variable domain: SQTIHQWPATLVQPVGSPLSLECTVEGTSNPNLYWYRQAAGRGLQLLFYSVGIGQISSEVPQNLSASRPQDRQFILSSKKLLLSDSGFYLCAWSSGGGRETQYFGPGTRLLVL.

The genes are TRBV7-9 and TRBJ1-3; D is unclear. V was shortened by 6 bases and J by 0 bases, with 6 bases between the two germline ends. Per the germline V gene, CDR1 is SEHNR and CDR2 is FQNEAQ (reference sequence). CDR3 length: 13 amino acids. CDR3 residues: CASRADSGNTIYF. CDR3 coding DNA: TGTGCCAGCAGGGCTGACTCTGGAAACACCATATATTTT.

This clone appeared a few times. Additional DNA sequences in this sample encode the identical CDR3. The CDR3 here is CASIIGRGSPLHF. As DNA, the CDR3 is TGTGCCAGCATCATAGGCAGGGGCTCACCCCTCCACTTT. The genes are TRBV2 and TRBJ1-6; weak D call: TRBD1 (6 bases). CDR1 SNHLY and CDR2 FYNNEI come from the germline V gene. V dropped 7 bases and J dropped 10 bases, with 14 bases sitting between them. This CDR3 has 13 amino acids.

The chain joins TRBV10-3 to TRBJ2-7; D is possibly TRBD1 (7 bases). CDR1 and CDR2 from the germline V gene are ENHRY and SYGVKD. The CDR3 runs 14 residues. V shed 10 bases and J shed 5 bases, with 21 bases lying between them. The DNA for the CDR3 is TGTGCCACCGTTCGCGGAGGGGGCTTGGACGAGCAGTACTTC. It translates to CATVRGGGLDEQYF.

J is TRBJ2-3 and V is TRBV9; D may be TRBD1 (5 bases). This CDR3 has 16 residues. Trimming shortened V by 0 bases and J by 6 bases, and 17 bases separated the two germline ends. CDR1 and CDR2 (germline): SGDLS, YYNGEE. This chain's CDR3 is CASSVGDSAFLDTQYF. The CDR3 DNA sequence: TGTGCCAGCAGCGTAGGAGACAGCGCCTTCTTGGATACGCAGTATTTT. The full variable domain, completed using reference TRBV9 and TRBJ2-3, is DSGVTQTPKHLITATGQRVTLRCSPRSGDLSVYWYQQSLDQGLQFLIQYYNGEERAKGNILERFSAQQFPDLHSELNLSSLELGDSALYFCASSVGDSAFLDTQYFGPGTRLTVL.